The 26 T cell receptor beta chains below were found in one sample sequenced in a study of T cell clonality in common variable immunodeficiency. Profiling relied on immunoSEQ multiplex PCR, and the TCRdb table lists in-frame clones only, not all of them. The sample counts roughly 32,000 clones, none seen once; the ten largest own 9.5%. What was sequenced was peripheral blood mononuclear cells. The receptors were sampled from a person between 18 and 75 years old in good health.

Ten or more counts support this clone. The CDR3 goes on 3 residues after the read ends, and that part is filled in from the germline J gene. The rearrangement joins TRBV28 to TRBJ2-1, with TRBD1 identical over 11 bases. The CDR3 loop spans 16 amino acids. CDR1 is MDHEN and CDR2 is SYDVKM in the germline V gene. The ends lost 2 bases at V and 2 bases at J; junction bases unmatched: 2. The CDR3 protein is CASSLLGQGAYNEQFF. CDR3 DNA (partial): TGTGCCAGCAGTTTACTGGGACAGGGGGCCTACAATGAG.

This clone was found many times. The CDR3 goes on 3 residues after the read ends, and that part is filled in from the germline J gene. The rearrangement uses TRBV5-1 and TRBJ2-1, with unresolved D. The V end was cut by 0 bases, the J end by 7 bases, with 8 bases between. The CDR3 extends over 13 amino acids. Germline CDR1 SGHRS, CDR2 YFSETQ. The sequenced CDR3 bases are TGCGCCAGCAGCTTGGCCCCTGTAAATGAG. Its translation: CASSLAPVNE. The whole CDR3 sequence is CASSLAPVNEQFF.

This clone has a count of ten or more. CDR3 DNA, as far as it was read: TGTGCCAGCAGCCGGGACTCAAGCTCCTACAATGAG. Protein sequence: CASSRDSSSYNE. The entire CDR3 protein is CASSRDSSSYNEQFF. The chain uses TRBV5-4 and TRBJ2-1, with D possibly TRBD2 on 6 matching bases. Read data end 3 residues before the CDR3 end; the end is taken from the germline J gene. The CDR3 is made up of 15 amino acids. V lost 4 bases to trimming and J lost 0 bases, with 11 bases between them. The germline gives CDR1 SGHNT, CDR2 YYREEE (reference sequence).

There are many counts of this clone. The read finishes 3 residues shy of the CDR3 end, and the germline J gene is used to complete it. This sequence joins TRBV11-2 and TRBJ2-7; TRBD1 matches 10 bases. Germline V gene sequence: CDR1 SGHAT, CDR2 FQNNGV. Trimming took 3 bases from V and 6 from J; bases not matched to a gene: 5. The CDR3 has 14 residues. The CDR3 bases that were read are TGTGCCAGCAGCTTGGGACAGGGGTTAGGCGAG. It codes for CASSLGQGLGE. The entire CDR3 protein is CASSLGQGLGEQYF.

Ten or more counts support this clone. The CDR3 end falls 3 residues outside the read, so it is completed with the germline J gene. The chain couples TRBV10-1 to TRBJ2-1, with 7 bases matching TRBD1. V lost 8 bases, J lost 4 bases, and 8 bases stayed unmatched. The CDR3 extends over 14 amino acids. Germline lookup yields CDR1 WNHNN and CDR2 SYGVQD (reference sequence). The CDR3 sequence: CASPTGRGYNEQFF. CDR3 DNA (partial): TGCGCCAGCCCGACAGGGAGAGGGTACAATGAG.

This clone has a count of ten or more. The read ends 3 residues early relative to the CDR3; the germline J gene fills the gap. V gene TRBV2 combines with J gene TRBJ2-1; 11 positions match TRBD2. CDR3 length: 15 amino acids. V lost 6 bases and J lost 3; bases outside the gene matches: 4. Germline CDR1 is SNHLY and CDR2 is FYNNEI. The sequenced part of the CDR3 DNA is TGTGCCAGCAGCGATCTAGCGGGAGGCTACAATGAG. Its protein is CASSDLAGGYNE. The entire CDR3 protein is CASSDLAGGYNEQFF.

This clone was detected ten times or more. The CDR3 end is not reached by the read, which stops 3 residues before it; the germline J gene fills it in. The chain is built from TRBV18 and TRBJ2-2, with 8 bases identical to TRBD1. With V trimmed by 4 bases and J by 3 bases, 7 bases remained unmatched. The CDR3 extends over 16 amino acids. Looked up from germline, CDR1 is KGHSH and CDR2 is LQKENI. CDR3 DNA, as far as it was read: TGTGCCAGCTCACTGCAGGGGACAGGTTACACCGGGGAG. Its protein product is CASSLQGTGYTGE. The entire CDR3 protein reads CASSLQGTGYTGELFF.

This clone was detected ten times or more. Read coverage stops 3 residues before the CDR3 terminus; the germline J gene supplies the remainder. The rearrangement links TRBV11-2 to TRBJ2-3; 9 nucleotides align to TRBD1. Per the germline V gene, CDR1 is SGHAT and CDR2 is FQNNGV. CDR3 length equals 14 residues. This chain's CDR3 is CASSLRDRETSQYF. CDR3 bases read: TGTGCCAGCAGCCTCCGGGACAGGGAGACCTCG.

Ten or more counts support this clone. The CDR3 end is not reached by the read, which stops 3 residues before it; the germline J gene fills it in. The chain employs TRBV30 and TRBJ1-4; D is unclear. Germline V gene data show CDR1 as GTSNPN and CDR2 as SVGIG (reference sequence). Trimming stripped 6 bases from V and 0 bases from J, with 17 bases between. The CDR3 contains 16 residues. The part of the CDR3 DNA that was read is TGTGCCTGTCCTTCCGGCTGGGCAGCAACTAATGAAAAA. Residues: CACPSGWAATNEK. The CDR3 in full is CACPSGWAATNEKLFF.

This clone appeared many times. CDR3 DNA, as far as it was read: TGTGCCAGCAGCCTAGGCGCAGATACG. Amino acids: CASSLGADT. The complete CDR3 reads CASSLGADTQYF. This chain uses TRBV5-4 with TRBJ2-3; D remains ambiguous. The read comes to an end 3 residues before the CDR3 does, leaving the germline J gene to fill in the end. V lost 4 bases to trimming and J lost 4 bases, with 7 bases between them. The V gene's germline CDR1 is SGHNT and CDR2 YYREEE (reference sequence). The CDR3 is 12 amino acids.

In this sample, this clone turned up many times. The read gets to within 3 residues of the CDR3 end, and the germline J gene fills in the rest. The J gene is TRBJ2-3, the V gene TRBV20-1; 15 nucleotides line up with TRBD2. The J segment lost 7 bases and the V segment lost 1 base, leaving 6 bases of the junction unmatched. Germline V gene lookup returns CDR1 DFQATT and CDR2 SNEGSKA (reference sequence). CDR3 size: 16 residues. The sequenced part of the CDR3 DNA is TGCAGTGCTAGAGCCTCTGGGACTAGCGGGAGGAATACG. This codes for CSARASGTSGRNT. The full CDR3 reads CSARASGTSGRNTQYF.

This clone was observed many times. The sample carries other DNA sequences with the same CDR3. CDR3 residues: CASSIRQGRNTIYF. The covered CDR3 bases are TGTGCCAGTAGTATTCGCCAGGGGAGAAACACC. V gene TRBV19 combines with J gene TRBJ1-3; D perhaps matches TRBD1 (6 bases). The read gets to within 3 residues of the CDR3 end, and the germline J gene fills in the rest. V was cut by 3 bases and J by 5 bases, with 11 bases left in between. The CDR3 spans 14 residues. Germline values: CDR1 LNHDA, CDR2 SQIVND (reference sequence).

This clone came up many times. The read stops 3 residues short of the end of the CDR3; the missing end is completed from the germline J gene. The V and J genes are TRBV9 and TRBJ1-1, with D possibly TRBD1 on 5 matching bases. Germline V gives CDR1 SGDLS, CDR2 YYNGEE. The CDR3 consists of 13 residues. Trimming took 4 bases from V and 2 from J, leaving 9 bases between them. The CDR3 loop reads CASSTTANTEAFF. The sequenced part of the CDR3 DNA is TGTGCCAGCAGCACGACAGCAAACACTGAA. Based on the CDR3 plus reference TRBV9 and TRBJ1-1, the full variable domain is DSGVTQTPKHLITATGQRVTLRCSPRSGDLSVYWYQQSLDQGLQFLIQYYNGEERAKGNILERFSAQQFPDLHSELNLSSLELGDSALYFCASSTTANTEAFFGQGTRLTVV.

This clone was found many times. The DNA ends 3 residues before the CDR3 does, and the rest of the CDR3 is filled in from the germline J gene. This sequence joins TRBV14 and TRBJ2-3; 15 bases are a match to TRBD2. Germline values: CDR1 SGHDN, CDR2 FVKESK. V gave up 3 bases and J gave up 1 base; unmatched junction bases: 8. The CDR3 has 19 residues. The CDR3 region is CASSHPRTSGRVGTDTQYF. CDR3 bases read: TGTGCCAGCAGCCATCCTAGGACTAGCGGGAGGGTTGGCACAGATACG.

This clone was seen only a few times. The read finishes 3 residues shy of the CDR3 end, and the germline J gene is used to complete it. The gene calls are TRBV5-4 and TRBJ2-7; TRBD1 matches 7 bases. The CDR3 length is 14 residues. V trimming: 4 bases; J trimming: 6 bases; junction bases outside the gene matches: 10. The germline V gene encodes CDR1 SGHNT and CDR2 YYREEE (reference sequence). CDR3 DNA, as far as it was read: TGTGCCAGCAGCCACCCGACAGGGCTGGGCGAG. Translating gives CASSHPTGLGE. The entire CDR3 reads CASSHPTGLGEQYF.

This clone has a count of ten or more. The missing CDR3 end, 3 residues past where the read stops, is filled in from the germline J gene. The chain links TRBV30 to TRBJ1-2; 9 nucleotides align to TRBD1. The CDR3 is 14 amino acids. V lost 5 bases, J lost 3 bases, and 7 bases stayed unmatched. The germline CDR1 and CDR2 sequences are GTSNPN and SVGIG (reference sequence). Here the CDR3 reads CAWHRDRAHYGYTF. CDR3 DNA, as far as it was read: TGTGCCTGGCACCGGGACAGGGCGCACTATGGC.

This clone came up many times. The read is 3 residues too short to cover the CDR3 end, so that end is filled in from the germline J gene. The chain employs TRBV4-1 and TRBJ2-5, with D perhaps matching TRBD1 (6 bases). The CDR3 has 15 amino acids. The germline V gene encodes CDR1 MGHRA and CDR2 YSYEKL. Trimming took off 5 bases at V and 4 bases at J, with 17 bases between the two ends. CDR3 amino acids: CASSVRDTQGETQYF. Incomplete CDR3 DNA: TGCGCCAGCAGCGTACGGGACACCCAAGGAGAGACC.

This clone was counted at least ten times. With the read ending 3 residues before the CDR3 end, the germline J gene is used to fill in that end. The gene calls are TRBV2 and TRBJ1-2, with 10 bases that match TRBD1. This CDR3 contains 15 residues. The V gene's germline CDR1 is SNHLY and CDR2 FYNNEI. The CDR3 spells CASSEAPTGGAGYTF. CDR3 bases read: TGTGCCAGCAGTGAAGCACCGACAGGGGGCGCAGGC.

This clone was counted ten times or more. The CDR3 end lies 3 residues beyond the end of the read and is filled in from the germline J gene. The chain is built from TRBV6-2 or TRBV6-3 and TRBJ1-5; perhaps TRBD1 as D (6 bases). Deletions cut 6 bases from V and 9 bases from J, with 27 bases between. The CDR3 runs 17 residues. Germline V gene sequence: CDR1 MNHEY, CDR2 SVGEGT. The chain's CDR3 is CASRPIPGTRGIRPQHF. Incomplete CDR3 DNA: TGTGCCAGCAGACCTATTCCCGGGACAAGGGGTATCAGGCCC.

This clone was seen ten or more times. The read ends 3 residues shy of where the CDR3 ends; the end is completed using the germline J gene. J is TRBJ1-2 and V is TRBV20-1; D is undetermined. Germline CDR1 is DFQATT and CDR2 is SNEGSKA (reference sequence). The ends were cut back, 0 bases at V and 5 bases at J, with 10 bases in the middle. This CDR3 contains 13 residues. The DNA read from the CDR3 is TGCAGTGCTAGAGAGGGTGGCGGTTATGGC. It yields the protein CSAREGGGYG. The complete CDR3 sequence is CSAREGGGYGYTF.

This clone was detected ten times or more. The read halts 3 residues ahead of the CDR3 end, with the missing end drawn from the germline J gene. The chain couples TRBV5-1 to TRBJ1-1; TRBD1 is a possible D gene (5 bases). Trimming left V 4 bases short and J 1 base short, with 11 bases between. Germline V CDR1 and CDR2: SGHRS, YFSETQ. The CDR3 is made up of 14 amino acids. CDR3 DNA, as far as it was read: TGCGCCAGCAGCCCGGACGGGGGGAACACTGAA. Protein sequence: CASSPDGGNTE. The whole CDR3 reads CASSPDGGNTEAFF.

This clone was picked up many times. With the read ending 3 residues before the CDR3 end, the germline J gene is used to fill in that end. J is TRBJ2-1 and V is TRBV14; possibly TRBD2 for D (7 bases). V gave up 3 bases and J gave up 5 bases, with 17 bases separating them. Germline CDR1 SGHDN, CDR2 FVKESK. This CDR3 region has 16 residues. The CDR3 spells CASSHPGGQRDNEQFF. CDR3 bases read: TGTGCCAGCAGCCACCCGGGGGGACAACGTGACAATGAG.

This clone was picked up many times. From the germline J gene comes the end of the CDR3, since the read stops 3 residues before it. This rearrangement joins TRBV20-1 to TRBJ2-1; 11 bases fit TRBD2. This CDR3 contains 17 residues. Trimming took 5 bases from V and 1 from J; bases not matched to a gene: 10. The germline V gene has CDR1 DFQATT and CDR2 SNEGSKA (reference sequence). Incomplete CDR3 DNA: TGCAGTGCTTCCACCTTGACTAGCGGGGCTTCCTACAATGAG. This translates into CSASTLTSGASYNE. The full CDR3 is CSASTLTSGASYNEQFF.

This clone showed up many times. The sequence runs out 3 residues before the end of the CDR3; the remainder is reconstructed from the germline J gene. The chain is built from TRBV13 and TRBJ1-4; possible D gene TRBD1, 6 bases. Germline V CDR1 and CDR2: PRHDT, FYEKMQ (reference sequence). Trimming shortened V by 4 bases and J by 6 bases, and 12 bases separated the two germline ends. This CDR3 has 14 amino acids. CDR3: CASSYRTVDEKLFF. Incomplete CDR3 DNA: TGTGCCAGCAGCTACCGGACAGTCGATGAAAAA.

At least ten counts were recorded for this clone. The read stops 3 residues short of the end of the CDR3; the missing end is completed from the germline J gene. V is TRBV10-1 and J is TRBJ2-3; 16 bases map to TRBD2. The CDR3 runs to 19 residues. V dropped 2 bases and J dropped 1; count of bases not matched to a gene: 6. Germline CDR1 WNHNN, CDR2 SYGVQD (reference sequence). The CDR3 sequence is CASSEGGLAGGPGTDTQYF. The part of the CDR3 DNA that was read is TGCGCCAGCAGTGAGGGGGGACTAGCGGGAGGGCCCGGCACAGATACG.

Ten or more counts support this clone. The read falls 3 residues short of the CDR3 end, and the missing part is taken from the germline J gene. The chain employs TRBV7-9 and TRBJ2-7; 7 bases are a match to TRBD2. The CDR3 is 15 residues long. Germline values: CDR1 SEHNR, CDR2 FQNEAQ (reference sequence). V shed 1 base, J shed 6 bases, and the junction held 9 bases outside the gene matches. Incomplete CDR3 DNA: TGTGCCAGCAGCTTAGGGAATAGCGGGTATGCCGAG. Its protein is CASSLGNSGYAE. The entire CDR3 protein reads CASSLGNSGYAEQYF. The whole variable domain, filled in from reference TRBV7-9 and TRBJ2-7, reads DTGVSQNPRHKITKRGQNVTFRCDPISEHNRLYWYRQTLGQGPEFLTYFQNEAQLEKSRLLSDRFSAERPKGSFSTLEIQRTEQGDSAMYLCASSLGNSGYAEQYFGPGTRLTVT.